The 30 T cell receptor beta chains below were found in one sample sequenced in a study of shared clonotypes between healthy human individuals. The data were produced by immunoSEQ multiplex PCR, yet TCRdb's version contains in-frame clones alone and is incomplete. The table includes 450,000 to 500,000 clones, almost 80% detected once. Sequenced: PBMCs. All receptors derive from a woman in her thirties or forties in good health. Some clones in this sample may be carry-over from other donors' samples.

The chain couples TRBV6-6 to TRBJ2-5; no firm D call. This CDR3 comprises 10 residues. V was shortened by 2 bases and J by 7 bases, with 2 bases between the two germline ends. Germline-derived CDR1 and CDR2 are MNHNY and SVGAGI (reference sequence). CDR3 amino acids: CASSYGTQYF. For the CDR3, the DNA is TGTGCCAGCAGTTACGGGACCCAGTACTTC.

The table lists this clone with a count of one. The chain recombines TRBV28 with TRBJ1-5; D remains ambiguous. V lost 3 bases and J lost 7, with 10 bases in between. The CDR3 consists of 13 residues. From germline, CDR1 is MDHEN and CDR2 SYDVKM. This CDR3 is CASSFGVGQPQHF. The CDR3 DNA reads as TGTGCCAGCAGTTTCGGGGTGGGACAGCCCCAGCATTTT.

This chain connects TRBV7-9 to TRBJ2-1; no firm D call. This CDR3 is built from 16 residues. Trimming pared 1 base from V and 0 bases from J, leaving 10 bases between. Germline V lookup: CDR1 SEHNR, CDR2 FQNEAQ (reference sequence). The CDR3 region has the DNA TGTGCCAGCAGCTTAGTCTATCGGAGCTCCTACAATGAGCAGTTCTTC. Protein sequence: CASSLVYRSSYNEQFF.

This clone was found once. For the CDR3, the DNA is TGTGCCAGCTCAATTTTACCGGGCATTCAGTACTTC. This sequence encodes CASSILPGIQYF. The V call is TRBV18, the J call TRBJ2-4, with D unresolved. Germline assignment: CDR1 KGHSH and CDR2 LQKENI. Trimming shortened V by 5 bases and J by 9 bases, and 11 bases separated the two germline ends. This CDR3 is 12 amino acids long.

The gene calls are TRBV10-3 and TRBJ1-1; possible D gene TRBD1, 5 bases. Trimming took 5 bases from V and 2 from J, leaving 9 bases between them. Germline V gene sequence: CDR1 ENHRY, CDR2 SYGVKD. CDR3 length: 13 amino acids. This chain's CDR3 is CAISPGLNTEAFF. DNA for the CDR3: TGTGCCATCAGTCCAGGGCTTAACACTGAAGCTTTCTTT.

This clone came up a few times. V usage is TRBV19 and J usage is TRBJ1-5, with no clear D. Germline values: CDR1 LNHDA, CDR2 SQIVND (reference sequence). CDR3 length equals 16 residues. V was clipped by 4 bases and J by 2 bases, with 15 bases between them. The CDR3 nucleotides read TGTGCCAGTAGTACTCGGGCCCGGCGGGGCAATCAGCCCCAGCATTTT. It is translated as CASSTRARRGNQPQHF.

The chain couples TRBV7-6 to TRBJ2-5, with 8 nucleotides matching TRBD1. The CDR3 covers 15 residues. V shed 3 bases, J shed 5 bases, and the junction held 8 bases outside the gene matches. Germline CDR1 and CDR2: SGHVS and FNYEAQ. CDR3 residues: CASSLSGQGWETQYF. The DNA of the CDR3 is TGTGCCAGCAGCTTGAGCGGACAGGGTTGGGAGACCCAGTACTTC.

This chain uses TRBV9 with TRBJ2-7; D call uncertain. CDR1 and CDR2 from the germline V gene are SGDLS and YYNGEE. Trimming left V 4 bases short and J 3 bases short, with 11 bases between. This CDR3 contains 13 residues. The CDR3 reads CASSPRQNYEQYF. The CDR3 DNA reads TGTGCCAGCAGCCCTCGACAAAACTACGAGCAGTACTTC.

The chain employs TRBV19 and TRBJ2-7, with TRBD2 matching 7 bases. Germline CDR1 reads LNHDA; CDR2 reads SQIVND (reference sequence). V lost 3 bases and J lost 3; bases outside the gene matches: 5. The CDR3 covers 14 residues. DNA for the CDR3: TGTGCCAGTAGTATGGGGGGGATCCTCTACGAGCAGTACTTC. It is translated as CASSMGGILYEQYF. Filled out from reference TRBV19 and TRBJ2-7, the complete variable domain reads DGGITQSPKYLFRKEGQNVTLSCEQNLNHDAMYWYRQDPGQGLRLIYYSQIVNDFQKGDIAEGYSVSREKKESFPLTVTSAQKNPTAFYLCASSMGGILYEQYFGPGTRLTVT.

The genes are TRBV6-5 and TRBJ2-5, with D hard to call. The CDR3 contains 14 residues. V lost 6 bases and J lost 5, with 16 bases in between. From germline, CDR1 is MNHEY and CDR2 SVGAGI. The CDR3 loop is CASSRRPLLETQYF. CDR3 DNA sequence: TGTGCCAGCAGCCGACGGCCGCTTTTGGAGACCCAGTACTTC.

The V call is TRBV11-2, the J call TRBJ1-1; 7 bases agree with TRBD1. After removal of 5 bases from V and 1 base from J, the junction contained 7 bases not matched to a gene. CDR3 length equals 15 residues. Germline V gives CDR1 SGHAT, CDR2 FQNNGV. The CDR3 here is CASSPRTGPNTEAFF. CDR3 in DNA: TGTGCCAGCAGCCCTAGGACAGGACCGAACACTGAAGCTTTCTTT.

The chain has TRBV6-6 and TRBJ2-5; D may be TRBD1 (6 bases). The DNA end is a closer match to TRBJ2-7, so the J assignment may be wrong. Germline CDR1 reads MNHNY; CDR2 reads SVGAGI (reference sequence). The CDR3 runs 14 residues. This CDR3 reads CASVEHRDAHEQYF. Here the CDR3 DNA reads TGTGCCAGCGTGGAACACAGGGACGCCCACGAGCAGTACTTC.

This chain connects TRBV5-4 to TRBJ2-4; 8 positions agree with TRBD1. The germline gives CDR1 SGHNT, CDR2 YYREEE (reference sequence). The CDR3 extends over 13 amino acids. Losses at the gene ends were 4 bases for V and 5 bases for J; bases not matched to a gene: 2. The CDR3 DNA sequence: TGTGCCAGCAGCCAGGGACAGGAAAACATTCAGTACTTC. Its translation: CASSQGQENIQYF.

The V and J genes are TRBV7-8 and TRBJ2-6; D gene ambiguous. Germline loops: CDR1 SGHVS, CDR2 FQNEAQ. The V and J ends lost 5 bases and 2 bases respectively, with 22 bases between them. The length of the CDR3 is 19 residues. The CDR3, as DNA: TGTGCCAGCAGCCTCAGCTTACCGGCTGGGGTCACTGGGGCCAACGTCCTGACTTTC. Residues: CASSLSLPAGVTGANVLTF.

Remarks on this clone: Relative to the germline gene, one junction end is altered; a read error may explain this. The CDR3: CASTLGGAGNTIYF. The CDR3 bases are TGCGCCAGCACCTTGGGGGGGGCTGGAAACACCATATATTTT. The chain employs TRBV5-1 and TRBJ1-3; a possible D gene is TRBD1 (5 bases). The germline V gene has CDR1 SGHRS and CDR2 YFSETQ. This CDR3 contains 14 residues.

This sequence joins TRBV2 and TRBJ2-1; D is uncertain. CDR3 length equals 13 residues. Germline CDR1 and CDR2: SNHLY and FYNNEI. V dropped 7 bases and J dropped 7 bases, with 14 bases sitting between them. The CDR3 DNA reads as TGTGCCAGCATCAGCCCACTCGGGAATGAGCAGTTCTTC. Protein sequence: CASISPLGNEQFF.

This clone has more than one count but fewer than ten. V gene TRBV11-2 combines with J gene TRBJ2-5, with a tentative D call TRBD2 (6 bases). V dropped 8 bases and J dropped 5 bases, with 15 bases sitting between them. This CDR3 has 13 residues. Germline V gene lookup returns CDR1 SGHAT and CDR2 FQNNGV. CDR3 sequence: CASGKTSYETQYF. CDR3 coding DNA: TGTGCCAGCGGCAAGACTAGTTATGAGACCCAGTACTTC.

The rearrangement links TRBV7-9 to TRBJ1-1, with D unclear. Germline V gives CDR1 SEHNR, CDR2 FQNEAQ (reference sequence). Trimming took 2 bases from V and 1 from J, leaving 11 bases between them. The CDR3 is made up of 15 amino acids. CDR3 bases: TGTGCCAGCAGCTTAACCAGACAAGAGAACACTGAAGCTTTCTTT. Translated: CASSLTRQENTEAFF.

About this clone: Other DNA sequences in the same sample also yield this CDR3. The rearrangement uses TRBV9 and TRBJ2-5, with TRBD2 matching over 7 bases. Unmatched junction bases numbered 3, after V lost 0 bases and J lost 4 bases. The CDR3 has 14 amino acids. Germline V CDR1 and CDR2: SGDLS, YYNGEE. The CDR3 loop reads CASSVASGGETQYF. The CDR3 DNA follows: TGTGCCAGCAGCGTAGCTAGCGGCGGAGAGACCCAGTACTTC.

The chain couples TRBV2 to TRBJ2-7, with 8 bases fitting TRBD1. J lost 4 bases, V lost 2 bases, and 7 bases had no gene match. There are 15 residues in the CDR3. CDR1 and CDR2 from the germline V gene are SNHLY and FYNNEI. CDR3 nucleotides: TGTGCCAGCAGTGAATTTGGACAGGGAATGTACGAGCAGTACTTC. This encodes CASSEFGQGMYEQYF.

The genes are TRBV10-3 and TRBJ2-7; D is ambiguous. V was shortened by 8 bases and J by 1 base, with 9 bases between the two germline ends. The germline gives CDR1 ENHRY, CDR2 SYGVKD. This CDR3 has 12 residues. Written as DNA, the CDR3 is TGTGCCATCGATGGGGTTTCCTACGAGCAGTACTTC. It is translated as CAIDGVSYEQYF.

Notes on this clone: Other DNA sequences from this sample encode an identical CDR3 as well. The rearrangement links TRBV5-1 to TRBJ2-7, with TRBD1 matching over 10 bases. Germline V gene lookup returns CDR1 SGHRS and CDR2 YFSETQ. V was clipped by 0 bases and J by 5 bases; unmatched bases: 2. The CDR3 has 14 residues. CDR3 region: CASSLAGTGDEQYF. The DNA of the CDR3 is TGCGCCAGCAGCTTGGCCGGGACAGGGGACGAGCAGTACTTC.

The CDR3 nucleotides read TGTGCCAGTACCTCCGGACAGGCCCCAACTAATGAAAAACTGTTTTTT. As protein: CASTSGQAPTNEKLFF. The chain uses TRBV19 and TRBJ1-4; 7 bases fit TRBD1. V shed 7 bases, J shed 0 bases, and the junction held 8 bases outside the gene matches. The CDR3 has 16 residues. CDR1 is LNHDA and CDR2 is SQIVND in the germline V gene (reference sequence).

The chain carries TRBV28 and TRBJ2-1; 8 bases match TRBD2. The V gene end was trimmed by 3 bases and the J gene end by 5 bases; junction bases not matched to a gene: 3. Per the germline V gene, CDR1 is MDHEN and CDR2 is SYDVKM. The CDR3 covers 14 residues. In nucleotides, the CDR3 is TGTGCCAGCAGTTTGGGACTAGGGGACAATGAGCAGTTCTTC. Translating it yields CASSLGLGDNEQFF.

The CDR3 reads CASKTPRGGYEQYF. CDR3 DNA sequence: TGTGCCAGCAAAACCCCGAGAGGGGGGTACGAGCAGTACTTC. The chain is built from TRBV11-2 and TRBJ2-5; D is tentatively TRBD1 or TRBD2 (6 bases each). TRBJ2-7 explains the end of the DNA better; the J call may be wrong. CDR3 size: 14 residues. Germline V CDR1 and CDR2: SGHAT, FQNNGV.

In regard to this clone: A read error is possible here, since a much larger clone lies one base away. Other DNA sequences in the sample encode the same CDR3. The rearrangement links TRBV28 to TRBJ2-3; D is uncertain. V dropped 6 bases and J dropped 0 bases, with 4 bases sitting between them. This CDR3 has 12 residues. Germline CDR1 and CDR2: MDHEN and SYDVKM. CDR3 region: CASRFSTDTQYF. CDR3 sequence (DNA): TGTGCCAGCAGATTTAGCACAGATACGCAGTATTTT.

This clone was counted a few times. The gene calls are TRBV4-2 and TRBJ1-3, with D possibly matching TRBD1 (5 bases). The CDR3 contains 14 residues. The V gene's germline CDR1 is LGHNA and CDR2 YNFKEQ. V gave up 4 bases and J gave up 3 bases, with 10 bases separating them. The DNA of the CDR3 is TGTGCCAGCAGCCCTAACCAGGGTGGAAACACCATATATTTT. Amino acid sequence: CASSPNQGGNTIYF.

V usage is TRBV7-9 and J usage is TRBJ2-1; no clear D. The CDR3 spans 14 residues. CDR1 SEHNR and CDR2 FQNEAQ come from the germline V gene (reference sequence). Trimming stripped 8 bases from V and 4 bases from J, with 15 bases between. For the CDR3, the DNA is TGTGCCAGCTCGGTTGGGTACCGATACAATGAGCAGTTCTTC. Translated: CASSVGYRYNEQFF.

The chain carries TRBV7-2 and TRBJ2-5, with D perhaps matching TRBD2 (6 bases). This CDR3 comprises 16 residues. Germline values: CDR1 SGHTA, CDR2 FQGNSA. Trimming took 5 bases from V and 2 from J, leaving 18 bases between them. The CDR3 sequence: CASSPGKGSGQETQYF. CDR3 sequence (DNA): TGTGCCAGCAGCCCCGGGAAAGGTAGCGGACAAGAGACCCAGTACTTC. The full variable domain, with the rest looked up from reference TRBV7-2 and TRBJ2-5, is GAGVSQSPSNKVTEKGKDVELRCDPISGHTALYWYRQSLGQGLEFLIYFQGNSAPDKSGLPSDRFSAERTGGSVSTLTIQRTQQEDSAVYLCASSPGKGSGQETQYFGPGTRLLVL.

This rearrangement joins TRBV28 to TRBJ2-2; tentative D call: TRBD2 (5 bases). Germline V gene lookup returns CDR1 MDHEN and CDR2 SYDVKM. This CDR3 has 20 amino acids. V was trimmed by 1 base and J by 6 bases, leaving 27 bases between them. The CDR3 is CASSLFGLWTPHPRAGELFF. The CDR3 DNA reads as TGTGCCAGCAGTTTATTCGGACTTTGGACCCCTCACCCCCGGGCCGGGGAGCTGTTTTTT.